The rows below give T cell receptor beta chains drawn from one sample of a study of T cells in Graves' hyperthyroidism and ophthalmopathy. Each CDR3 protein is one row after TCRdb ran MiXCR on the multiplex PCR reads. The sample includes roughly 250,000 distinct CDR3 sequences, over 15% seen only once; the top ten take about 29%. The sequenced sample was blood. Source of these receptors: a woman aged 18-29 years with Graves' ophthalmopathy. CDR3s include the opening cysteine and the closing phenylalanine or tryptophan. D genes are given only for firm matches. Clone size is given for some rows only: seen once, a few or many times, or a class if the clone is expanded.

D gene	J gene	clone size	V gene	CDR3 protein	CDR3 DNA
TRBD2	TRBJ2-1	.	TRBV9	CASSPGGGRSNEQFF	TGTGCCAGCAGCCCGGGAGGGGGAAGATCCAATGAGCAGTTCTTC
TRBD1	TRBJ1-1	many	TRBV5-1	CASSGTQGARMNTEAFF	TGCGCCAGCAGCGGAACACAGGGGGCGCGGATGAACACTGAAGCTTTCTTT
TRBD2	TRBJ2-3	many	TRBV20-1	CSARGTGGPDTQYF	TGCAGTGCTAGGGGGACGGGAGGGCCAGATACGCAGTATTTT
TRBD2	TRBJ2-1	many	TRBV20-1	CSGLAGGVNNEQFF	TGCAGTGGATTAGCGGGGGGCGTAAACAATGAGCAGTTCTTC
TRBD1	TRBJ1-2	few	TRBV29-1	CSVDLRGGKGGYTF	TGCAGCGTTGATCTTCGAGGGGGCAAGGGTGGCTACACCTTC
.	TRBJ2-3	many	TRBV20-1	CSATGHRSSQNTQYF	TGCAGTGCAACGGGACACCGATCTTCCCAGAATACGCAGTATTTT
.	TRBJ1-2	many	TRBV27	CASRSAGRNYGYTF	TGTGCCAGCAGGTCAGCGGGGAGGAACTATGGCTACACCTTC
.	TRBJ2-1	many	TRBV6-2/TRBV6-3	CASRLDSYNEQFF	TGTGCCAGCAGACTAGACTCCTACAATGAGCAGTTCTTC
TRBD1	TRBJ1-2	many	TRBV5-4	CASSLPGQGGGYTF	TGTGCCAGCAGCTTGCCGGGACAGGGAGGCGGCTACACCTTC
.	TRBJ1-4	few	TRBV29-1	CSVELWGYNEKLFF	TGCAGCGTTGAACTCTGGGGCTATAATGAAAAACTGTTTTTT
.	TRBJ1-6	many	TRBV28	CASSLGFDGPGSPLHF	TGTGCCAGCAGTTTAGGGTTCGACGGTCCGGGTTCACCCCTCCACTTT
TRBD2	TRBJ2-1	many	TRBV20-1	CSASYWLRGTYNEQFF	TGCAGTGCTAGTTATTGGTTGCGGGGGACCTACAATGAGCAGTTCTTC
.	TRBJ1-5	many	TRBV15	CATSGNRVGQPQHF	TGTGCCACCAGCGGGAACAGGGTCGGCCAGCCCCAGCATTTT
TRBD2	TRBJ2-2	many	TRBV7-2	CASSWTSGKLSGELFF	TGTGCCAGCAGTTGGACTAGCGGGAAACTTTCCGGGGAGCTGTTTTTT